This record covers a single T cell receptor (beta chain). It lacks a known antigen. No much larger clone exists at a distance of one base, and base qualities are not known. Using the deep immunoSEQ assay, TCR CDR3 regions were amplified from genomic DNA by multiplex PCR. Genomic DNA extracted from each cell subset was distributed evenly over all wells of several immunoSEQ 96-well plates, and each plate served as one replicate. For sorted subsets, approximately 190 ng of genomic DNA, equivalent to 30,000 or so T cell genomes, went into each replicate PCR. Purified libraries were quantified with a Qubit 3.0 fluorometer, sized on a Bioanalyzer 2100, and re-quantified with the KAPA Library Quantification kit. Every immunoSEQ 96-well plate was sequenced on a dedicated single-read 150-cycle Illumina NextSeq 550 flow cell. The authors' analysis ran thus. Because the immunoSEQ output held only junctional sequences and lacked quality scores, the filtering could not match the filtering applied to full-length reads. Sequences were annotated with PyIR, a Python wrapper for IgBLAST v1.9, using IMGT germline references to assign V/J genes and CDR3. Reads with weak V/J assignments (E-value above 1e-6), missing CDR3, stop codons, out-of-frame junctions, or ambiguous translated residues were removed. A V3J clonotype was defined by an identical inferred V gene, J gene, and CDR3 amino acid sequence. Percentage overlap between repertoires was calculated by dividing the number of shared unique clonotypes by the size of the smaller repertoire. Richness of each repertoire was evaluated using RTK rarefaction, the Chao1 estimator, and Recon v2.1 estimates of unobserved clonotypes. OLGA was used to compute generation probabilities for all TCRbeta clonotypes that the gDNA method yielded from a handful of donors. TCRdb took this table from immuneACCESS and kept in-frame rearrangements with V and J called. Such tables lack part of the clones; where checked against another copy, unresolved V genes explain under half of the gap, and the rest is unexplained. D and trimming were read from the DNA, whereas the V and J calls and clone size are those reported in that table. For this sample there are some 1.5 million clones; roughly 96% appear just once. Together, the top ten hold approximately 1.1% of the sample.

The data belong to a study of shared clonotypes between healthy human individuals (dated by TCRdb to 2019 to 2021). About the full investigation: A couple of women and a few men aged 18 to 49 years were included in the cohort. Each donor's leukapheresis produced roughly between about 0.9 and 9.5 billion PBMCs. For each donor, CD4 naive and CD4 memory were each run on three plates, CD8 naive on two plates, and CD8 memory on one plate. Libraries were prepared and TCR repertoires were sequenced by different laboratories using diverse techniques, in order to increase sequencing depth and limit assay-specific biases. Blood TCR repertoires of about five healthy adults were deeply sequenced to estimate repertoire size and the extent of clonotype sharing between individuals.

On the study overall, not on this receptor specifically: Larger estimated clonotype richness was generally found for naive subsets than for memory subsets. Pairwise subsampling indicated that sequencing depth was expected to affect the degree of clonotype sharing among donors. Incomplete sequencing was indicated by rarefaction of sorted-subset datasets, despite the large sequencing depth. The genetic and exposure-history diversity represented was limited by the small number of donors. Higher generation probabilities were observed for clonotypes shared by all four sorted-subset donors than for non-shared clonotypes. Sampling was restricted to blood, and TCR repertoires in tissue are likely to differ from TCR repertoires in blood. Sharing across a handful of donors was observed for approximately 4.6% of naive CD4, under 4% of naive CD8, over 2% of memory CD4, and about 0.38% of memory CD8 clonotypes.

Donors were healthy HIV-negative adults with no recently reported acute infections or vaccinations. All donors were Caucasian adults living in Nashville, Tennessee, USA. CD4+ T cells were enriched by magnetic negative selection; naive cells were then positively selected on CD45RA, and the negative fraction formed the memory subset. Blood was obtained by leukapheresis, after which PBMCs were separated by Ficoll-Histopaque density gradient centrifugation and cryopreserved in liquid nitrogen vapor phase. Purity and quantity of every magnetically sorted T cell population were checked by analytical flow cytometry. Each sorted fraction had its genomic DNA isolated and then quantified by UV absorbance on a Nanodrop 2000c. The source of this sequence is a man aged 25 to 45 in good health. Sequencing used naive CD4+ T cells sorted from blood. The cell subset or site label on this specimen signifies: CD45RA+ positively selected.

DNA sequence: TGTGCCAGCAGCCAACCGGGACTACCCGGTTCGGATACGCAGTATTTT. Its protein product is CASSQPGLPGSDTQYF. In this chain, TRBV14 is recombined with TRBJ2-3; the junction holds 7 bases that match TRBD2. Its CDR3 holds 16 amino acids, cysteine through phenylalanine. The DNA shown is the 48-base CDR3, in frame from base 1. CDR1 and CDR2 were assigned from the germline V gene as SGHDN and FVKESK. V has 2 bases trimmed and J has 6 bases trimmed; junction bases matching no gene number 11.